This T cell receptor (beta chain) was sequenced in a study of T cells in Graves' hyperthyroidism and ophthalmopathy. This clonotype was detected a few times. Its antigen is undetermined. Broader study findings: Ophthalmopathy was identified by the model a median about seven months ahead of onset. A 13 V-J model separated ophthalmopathy from stable hyperthyroidism. Also found in blood were most expanded thyroid clonotypes above 0.001.

RNA transcripts provided the source from which TCR beta CDR3 regions were amplified. Initially, a first-round RT-PCR of the TCR CDR3 employed the HTBI primer set. Using its own MiXCR run on the multiplex PCR reads, TCRdb lists one record per CDR3 protein. Among 650,000 to 800,000 distinct CDR3 sequences listed, roughly 46% were seen once. This CDR3 has 13 residues. Trimming stripped 4 bases from V and 0 bases from J, with 6 bases between. The germline V gene has CDR1 LNHDA and CDR2 SQIVND (reference sequence). Exclusion criteria comprised uncontrolled infection, other autoimmune disease, pregnancy or lactation.

The V call is TRBV19, the J call TRBJ2-5; no clear D. The clonotype originates from an adult man with Graves' disease, either hyperthyroidism or ophthalmopathy (not recorded which). Material: peripheral blood or thyroid tissue (not recorded which). The CDR3 region has the DNA TGTGCCAGTAGTAGGAGCAACCAAGAGACCCAGTACTTC. Protein: CASSRSNQETQYF.